The next 19 T cell receptor beta chains were all read from a single sample in a study of a mutant IDH1 vaccine in newly diagnosed glioma. These receptors have no identified antigens. Regarding time point: week 23, last vaccination. Alongside topical imiquimod, each dose of vaccine comprised 300 ug of mutant IDH1 20-mer peptide. Sequenced by immunoSEQ multiplex PCR; TCRdb stores in-frame clones only, minus some. The sample contains 35,000 to 50,000 clones, about four fifths of which appear only once. The sample here was PBMCs, taken from a glioma patient whose treatment included an IDH1 peptide vaccine. These receptors all come from a woman under 30 with glioma. Some clones in this sample may be carry-over from other donors' samples.

The chain uses TRBV7-9 and TRBJ1-6, with 7 bases lining up with TRBD1. Germline lookup yields CDR1 SEHNR and CDR2 FQNEAQ (reference sequence). Unmatched junction bases numbered 6, after V lost 5 bases and J lost 5 bases. This CDR3 has 15 amino acids. The CDR3 nucleotides read TGTGCCAGCAGCCACCGACAGGGAGATAATTCACCCCTCCACTTT. It translates to CASSHRQGDNSPLHF. Supplemented by reference TRBV7-9 and TRBJ1-6, the full variable domain reads DTGVSQNPRHKITKRGQNVTFRCDPISEHNRLYWYRQTLGQGPEFLTYFQNEAQLEKSRLLSDRFSAERPKGSFSTLEIQRTEQGDSAMYLCASSHRQGDNSPLHFGNGTRLTVT.

The chain uses TRBV5-5 and TRBJ2-7; D tentatively fits TRBD1 or TRBD2 (5 bases each). Trimming removed 6 bases at V and 3 bases at J, with 16 bases between. The length of the CDR3 is 14 residues. Germline V lookup: CDR1 SGHKS, CDR2 YYEKEE (reference sequence). The CDR3 DNA follows: TGTGCCAGCACCCCTGGATGGGGGTTCTACGAGCAGTACTTC. It yields the protein CASTPGWGFYEQYF.

There are a few counts of this clone. This rearrangement joins TRBV20-1 to TRBJ1-4; no clear D gene. The CDR3 length is 11 residues. Germline V gives CDR1 DFQATT, CDR2 SNEGSKA (reference sequence). Trimming stripped 3 bases from V and 11 bases from J, with 10 bases between. The CDR3 bases are TGCAGTGCTAGGGTAGATTGGAAACTGTTTTTT. Translation: CSARVDWKLFF.

This clone turned up a few times. The chain combines TRBV28 with TRBJ1-1; maybe TRBD1 (6 bases). Trimming shortened V by 6 bases and J by 7 bases, and 21 bases separated the two germline ends. The germline V gene has CDR1 MDHEN and CDR2 SYDVKM. This CDR3 spans 15 amino acids. CDR3 DNA sequence: TGTGCCAGCAGAAAGGGGGGAGCGGGCGAGGTTGAAGCTTTCTTT. Translation: CASRKGGAGEVEAFF.

This clone was observed a few times. This sequence joins TRBV28 and TRBJ2-2; perhaps TRBD2 as D (6 bases). The germline V and J ends were trimmed by 7 bases and 6 bases, with 30 bases remaining between them. The CDR3 contains 19 residues. Germline values: CDR1 MDHEN, CDR2 SYDVKM. CDR3 protein: CASNPSGGYQLAGAGELFF. CDR3 sequence (DNA): TGTGCCAGCAACCCCTCCGGTGGCTACCAACTAGCCGGCGCCGGGGAGCTGTTTTTT.

V usage is TRBV5-1 and J usage is TRBJ2-7; TRBD1 or TRBD2 may be the D gene (6 bases each). Germline V lookup: CDR1 SGHRS, CDR2 YFSETQ. CDR3 length: 13 amino acids. V was shortened by 0 bases and J by 6 bases, with 10 bases between the two germline ends. CDR3 bases: TGCGCCAGCAGCTTGGGTCGGGGGCCCGAGCAGTACTTC. It encodes CASSLGRGPEQYF.

The gene calls are TRBV27 and TRBJ1-2, with 8 bases fitting TRBD1. The CDR3 length is 14 residues. The V segment lost 4 bases and the J segment 4 bases; nucleotides outside the gene matches: 5. Germline V gene sequence: CDR1 MNHEY, CDR2 SMNVEV (reference sequence). The CDR3 loop is CASSYGQGGYGYTF. As DNA, the CDR3 is TGTGCCAGCAGTTACGGACAGGGAGGCTATGGCTACACCTTC.

The genes are TRBV5-1 and TRBJ1-2; the D gene is possibly TRBD1 (6 bases). Germline V gives CDR1 SGHRS, CDR2 YFSETQ. Trimming cost V 2 bases and J 5 bases, with 10 bases left between them. The CDR3 covers 13 residues. CDR3 sequence (DNA): TGCGCCAGCAGCTTTAAGGGGGAGTATGGCTACACCTTC. Protein product: CASSFKGEYGYTF. Complete variable domain (other parts from reference TRBV5-1 and TRBJ1-2): KAGVTQTPRYLIKTRGQQVTLSCSPISGHRSVSWYQQTPGQGLQFLFEYFSETQRNKGNFPGRFSGRQFSNSRSEMNVSTLELGDSALYLCASSFKGEYGYTFGSGTRLTVV.

The chain employs TRBV27 and TRBJ2-7, with D perhaps being TRBD1 or TRBD2 (6 bases each). Trimming pared 4 bases from V and 7 bases from J, leaving 17 bases between. Germline CDR1 reads MNHEY; CDR2 reads SMNVEV (reference sequence). The length of the CDR3 is 14 residues. CDR3 residues: CASSYASGAKEQYF. For the CDR3, the DNA is TGTGCCAGCAGTTATGCATCGGGGGCGAAAGAGCAGTACTTC.

V usage is TRBV6-5 and J usage is TRBJ1-4; TRBD1 matches at 8 bases. Trimming removed 6 bases from V and 6 bases from J; junction bases left unmatched: 6. Germline V lookup: CDR1 MNHEY, CDR2 SVGAGI. CDR3 length: 14 amino acids. DNA for the CDR3: TGTGCCAGCAGCCCACAGGGGGGGGATGAAAAACTGTTTTTT. It specifies CASSPQGGDEKLFF.

This clone appeared a few times. This rearrangement joins TRBV5-1 to TRBJ1-4, with TRBD1 as a possible D gene (6 bases). This CDR3 has 15 amino acids. The V and J ends lost 2 bases and 8 bases respectively, with 16 bases between them. Germline V CDR1 and CDR2: SGHRS, YFSETQ. In DNA form, the CDR3 reads TGCGCCAGCAGCTTAACAGGGACGAGTAGGGAAAAACTGTTTTTT. It codes for CASSLTGTSREKLFF.

The chain links TRBV10-3 to TRBJ2-7; 7 bases are shared with TRBD1. CDR1 is ENHRY, CDR2 SYGVKD, per germline. The CDR3 extends over 13 amino acids. The ends lost 4 bases at V and 6 bases at J; junction bases unmatched: 6. The CDR3: CAISAGQVGEQYF. The CDR3, as DNA: TGTGCCATCAGTGCTGGACAGGTGGGCGAGCAGTACTTC.

The sample holds one count of this clone. The chain carries TRBV25-1 and TRBJ2-1, with D possibly being TRBD2 (5 bases). V was clipped by 7 bases and J by 0 bases, with 10 bases between them. Per germline, CDR1 MGHDK and CDR2 SYGVNS. This CDR3 is built from 14 residues. The CDR3 DNA follows: TGTGCCAGCATGAGCGGTAGCTCCTACAATGAGCAGTTCTTC. Its translation is CASMSGSSYNEQFF.

The chain joins TRBV12-5 to TRBJ1-1; maybe TRBD1 (5 bases). Trimming stripped 6 bases from V and 1 base from J, with 12 bases between. Germline assignment: CDR1 LGHNT and CDR2 FRNRAP. The CDR3 loop spans 14 amino acids. CDR3 region: CASGPQGRNTEAFF. Here the CDR3 DNA reads TGTGCTAGTGGCCCCCAGGGTCGGAACACTGAAGCTTTCTTT.

The chain uses TRBV7-9 and TRBJ2-5, with 12 nucleotides matching TRBD1. CDR1 SEHNR and CDR2 FQNEAQ come from the germline V gene (reference sequence). Trimming removed 1 base from V and 5 bases from J; junction bases left unmatched: 8. The length of the CDR3 is 17 residues. The CDR3 protein is CASSLVGTGGIGETQYF. CDR3 nucleotide sequence: TGTGCCAGCAGCTTAGTCGGGACAGGGGGCATAGGGGAGACCCAGTACTTC. The full variable domain, completed using reference TRBV7-9 and TRBJ2-5, is DTGVSQNPRHKITKRGQNVTFRCDPISEHNRLYWYRQTLGQGPEFLTYFQNEAQLEKSRLLSDRFSAERPKGSFSTLEIQRTEQGDSAMYLCASSLVGTGGIGETQYFGPGTRLLVL.

This clone was recorded only once. This chain connects TRBV7-2 to TRBJ2-6; 11 nucleotides line up with TRBD1. Germline-derived CDR1 and CDR2 are SGHTA and FQGNSA. The J segment lost 0 bases and the V segment lost 3 bases, leaving 1 base of the junction unmatched. The CDR3 has 17 amino acids. The CDR3 loop is CASSLDRGRSGANVLTF. The DNA for the CDR3 is TGTGCCAGCAGCTTGGACAGGGGGCGCTCTGGGGCCAACGTCCTGACTTTC.

This clone was detected once. The chain is built from TRBV2 and TRBJ2-6; the D is unclear. The CDR3 contains 13 residues. The V end was cut by 6 bases, the J end by 4 bases, with 7 bases between. In germline, CDR1 is SNHLY, CDR2 FYNNEI. CDR3 DNA sequence: TGTGCCAGCAGCGCTGACGGGGCCAACGTCCTGACTTTC. This codes for CASSADGANVLTF. Full variable domain (remainder filled in from reference TRBV2 and TRBJ2-6): EPEVTQTPSHQVTQMGQEVILRCVPISNHLYFYWYRQILGQKVEFLVSFYNNEISEKSEIFDDQFSVERPDGSNFTLKIRSTKLEDSAMYFCASSADGANVLTFGAGSRLTVL.

The chain couples TRBV7-9 to TRBJ2-7; perhaps TRBD2 as D (6 bases). Germline CDR1 is SEHNR and CDR2 is FQNEAQ (reference sequence). CDR3 size: 12 residues. Trimming took 5 bases from V and 6 from J, leaving 11 bases between them. The CDR3 loop is CASSPHGGEQYF. As DNA, the CDR3 is TGTGCCAGCAGCCCGCACGGGGGCGAGCAGTACTTC.

This clone came up a few times. V and J are TRBV13 and TRBJ1-6; D is ambiguous. CDR3 size: 12 residues. V was shortened by 5 bases and J by 11 bases, with 10 bases between the two germline ends. Germline V lookup: CDR1 PRHDT, CDR2 FYEKMQ (reference sequence). The CDR3 loop is CASSPPAAPLHF. The CDR3 DNA reads as TGTGCCAGCAGCCCCCCGGCGGCACCCCTCCACTTT.